This T cell receptor (beta chain) is from a study of Graves' ophthalmopathy and Graves' hyperthyroidism. Study results and limitations: Ophthalmopathy and stable hyperthyroidism were discriminated by a 13-signature model, with approximately 88% sensitivity and about 76% specificity. Ophthalmopathy progression cases were predicted by the model with roughly 68% sensitivity and 72% to 80% specificity.

All donors with ophthalmopathy were recorded as having moderate-to-severe activity, CAS ≥3, NOSPECS ≥4 and a duration under 3 months. CDR1 and CDR2 from the germline V gene are DFQATT and SNEGSKA (reference sequence). Deletions cut 6 bases from V and 0 bases from J, with 12 bases between. This CDR3 region has 14 residues. Remarks on this clonotype: The antigen is not known.

Amplified material comprised TCR beta CDR3 regions derived from RNA transcripts. The workflow started with a first-round RT-PCR run with HTBI primers and then moved on to a second-round multiplex PCR. TCRdb itself ran the multiplex PCR reads through MiXCR, one entry per CDR3 protein. Altogether 350,000 to 450,000 distinct CDR3 sequences are present, approximately 20% being singletons, with the ten largest covering about 1.4%. This receptor was identified in a woman between 18 and 29 years old with Graves' ophthalmopathy. This chain links TRBV20-1 with TRBJ1-3; D might be TRBD1 (6 bases). Source material: peripheral blood. CDR3 loop: CSATTGSSGNTIYF. The CDR3 DNA is TGCAGTGCAACAACAGGGAGCTCTGGAAACACCATATATTTT.